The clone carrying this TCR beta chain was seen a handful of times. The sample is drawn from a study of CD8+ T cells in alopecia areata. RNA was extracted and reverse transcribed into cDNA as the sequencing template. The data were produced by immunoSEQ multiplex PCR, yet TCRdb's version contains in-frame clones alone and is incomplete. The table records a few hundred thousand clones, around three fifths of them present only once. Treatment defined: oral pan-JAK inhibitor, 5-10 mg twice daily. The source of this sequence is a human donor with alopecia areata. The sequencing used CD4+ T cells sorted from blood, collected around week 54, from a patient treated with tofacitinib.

The CDR3 bases are TGTGCCATCAGTGATACGGTACACACTGAAGCTTTCTTT. Its protein is CAISDTVHTEAFF. This chain links TRBV10-3 with TRBJ1-1; unclear D gene. In germline, CDR1 is ENHRY, CDR2 SYGVKD. With 3 bases removed from V and 3 bases from J, the gap between germline ends came to 8 bases. This CDR3 has 13 residues.